A selection of T cell receptor beta chains follows, all from one sample in a study of T cell responses to AZD1222 COVID-19 vaccine. Sequencing was performed with immunoSEQ multiplex PCR; in TCRdb, only in-frame clones are kept and a portion is missing. The repertoire has approximately 35,000 clones, approximately 90% of them found once; the top ten carry approximately 11%. Sequencing was performed on peripheral blood, taken 28 days after the second AZD1222 dose. Receptor source: an adult who received the AZD1222 COVID-19 vaccine. CDR3s include the opening cysteine and the closing phenylalanine or tryptophan. Each record gives: D gene, V gene, J gene, clone size, CDR3 DNA, CDR3 protein. D genes are given only for firm matches. Expanded clones get a size class; other rows say once, few or many, or leave the size out.

>NA|TRBV28|TRBJ2-5|once
TGTGCCAGCAGTTTATCCAGGGGAGGGGAGACCCAGTACTTC
CASSLSRGGETQYF
>TRBD1|TRBV19|TRBJ2-7|NA
TGTGCCAGTAGTATCTGGGGACAGGGGGGTCGGTACGAGCAGTACTTC
CASSIWGQGGRYEQYF
>TRBD2|TRBV7-3|TRBJ2-1|few
TGTGCCAGCAGCCTCAGCGGACTAGCGGGAGGTGAGCAGTTCTTC
CASSLSGLAGGEQFF
>NA|TRBV3-1/TRBV3-2|TRBJ1-2|few
TGTGCCAGCAGCTCCCAGGTCAGGGCTTATGGCTACACCTTC
CASSSQVRAYGYTF
>NA|TRBV7-9|TRBJ1-3|NA
TGTGCCAGCAGCGCAAGGGACTGGGGATACACCATATATTTT
CASSARDWGYTIYF
>TRBD2|TRBV5-1|TRBJ2-3|NA
TGCGCCAGCAGCTTGGCGCTAGCGGGTTCCACAGATACGCAGTATTTT
CASSLALAGSTDTQYF
>TRBD2|TRBV9|TRBJ2-5|once
TGTGCCAGCAGCATAGGACTAGCGGAACAAGAGACCCAGTACTTC
CASSIGLAEQETQYF
>NA|TRBV5-1|TRBJ2-1|NA
TGCGCCAGCAGCTTGGCTATGCGGGTTCCCTACAATGAGCAGTTCTTC
CASSLAMRVPYNEQFF
>NA|TRBV28|TRBJ1-1|NA
TGTGCCAGCAGCCCTCAGACCCCTGAAGCTTTCTTT
CASSPQTPEAFF
>NA|TRBV30|TRBJ1-1|NA
TGTGCCTTCGACCCGACGGGAGCCTTCTCCGCTTTCTTT
CAFDPTGAFSAFF
>TRBD2|TRBV5-1|TRBJ2-7|NA
TGCGCCAGCAGAAACCGGACTAGCGGCTCCTACGAGCAGTACTTC
CASRNRTSGSYEQYF
>NA|TRBV5-8|TRBJ2-1|NA
TGTGCCAGCAGCTTGGGGGGGGGCCTATCTAATGAGCAGTTCTTC
CASSLGGGLSNEQFF
>NA|TRBV19|TRBJ2-1|NA
TGTGCCAGTAGGCTAGGGGGGGGGAATGAGCAGTTCTTC
CASRLGGGNEQFF
>NA|TRBV13|TRBJ1-1|few
TGTGCCAGCAGCTTATACCAAGGGGTAGCTTTCTTT
CASSLYQGVAFF
>TRBD1|TRBV5-1|TRBJ1-1|NA
TGCGCCAGCAGCTTTGGAACTGGACAGGGGGCCATGAACACTGAAGCTTTCTTT
CASSFGTGQGAMNTEAFF
>NA|TRBV5-1|TRBJ1-1|NA
TGCGCCAGCAGCTTGGGAGATTCCCCTGAAGCTTTCTTT
CASSLGDSPEAFF
>NA|TRBV3-1/TRBV3-2|TRBJ2-1|NA
TGTGCCAGCAGCCAGATGGGGGGATCCTACAATGAGCAGTTCTTC
CASSQMGGSYNEQFF
>NA|TRBV24-1|TRBJ2-7|once
TGTGCCACCAGTGCGACAGGCTACGAGCAGTACTTC
CATSATGYEQYF
>TRBD2|TRBV7-2|TRBJ2-1|once
TGTGCCAGCAGCCCGGGACTAGCGGCCAATGAGCAGTTCTTC
CASSPGLAANEQFF
>TRBD1|TRBV29-1|TRBJ1-1|NA
TGCAGCGTTGAACAGGGGGGACTGAACACTGAAGCTTTCTTT
CSVEQGGLNTEAFF
>NA|TRBV7-9|TRBJ2-2|NA
TGTGCCAGCAGCTTAGGAGGGGGGGCCACCGGGGAGCTGTTTTTT
CASSLGGGATGELFF
>TRBD2|TRBV5-1|TRBJ2-7|NA
TGCGCCAGCAGCTTGGCCGCTAGCGGGCCCCCCTACGAGCAGTACTTC
CASSLAASGPPYEQYF
>TRBD1|TRBV7-8|TRBJ1-2|NA
TGTGCCAGCAGCTTAGTTGTCTCAGGGGGCATTGGCAATGGCTACACCTTC
CASSLVVSGGIGNGYTF
>NA|TRBV29-1|TRBJ1-2|NA
TGCAGCGTTGAAGCCGGGGCGTATGGCTACACCTTC
CSVEAGAYGYTF
>NA|TRBV5-6|TRBJ2-6|NA
TGTGCCAGCAGACACTTCGCGGAGACGGGGGCCAACGTCCTGACTTTC
CASRHFAETGANVLTF
>NA|TRBV2|TRBJ1-2|NA
TGTGCCAGCAGTGATAACAGGGTAAACTATGGCTACACCTTC
CASSDNRVNYGYTF
>NA|TRBV5-1|TRBJ2-1|NA
TGCGCCAGCAGCTACGGACCGAACAATGAGCAGTTCTTC
CASSYGPNNEQFF
>NA|TRBV2|TRBJ1-4|NA
TGTGCCAGCAAGTCGGACGGCGCGCAAGAACTGTTTTTT
CASKSDGAQELFF
>NA|TRBV9|TRBJ2-2|NA
TGTGCCAGCAGCGTAGCTAAACTAGCCAACACCGGGGAGCTGTTTTTT
CASSVAKLANTGELFF
>NA|TRBV7-2|TRBJ1-5|few
TGTGCCAGCAGCCTGACAATTAATAGCAATCAGCCCCAGCATTTT
CASSLTINSNQPQHF
>NA|TRBV7-9|TRBJ1-5|NA
TGTGCCAGCAGCCCGGACGGCTATCAGCCCCAGCATTTT
CASSPDGYQPQHF
>NA|TRBV5-1|TRBJ1-2|NA
TGCGCCAGCAAAAGGGCAGGGCTAAACTATGGCTACACCTTC
CASKRAGLNYGYTF
>NA|TRBV5-8|TRBJ1-4|NA
TGTGCCAGCAACCGAGACAGGAATGAAAAACTGTTTTTT
CASNRDRNEKLFF
>TRBD1|TRBV5-5|TRBJ1-3|NA
TGTGCCAGCAGCCCCCAGGGGGTGTACTCTGGAAACACCATATATTTT
CASSPQGVYSGNTIYF
>TRBD1|TRBV30|TRBJ1-2|NA
TGTGCCTGGAACCCTGACAGGGTAGGGGGCTATGGCTACACCTTC
CAWNPDRVGGYGYTF
>NA|TRBV7-2|TRBJ2-1|NA
TGTGCCAGCAGCTTAGCGCTTCGAAATGAGCAGTTCTTC
CASSLALRNEQFF
>TRBD1|TRBV7-2|TRBJ1-2|NA
TGTGCCAGCAGCTTAGCCACAGGGGTTCCTAACTATGGCTACACCTTC
CASSLATGVPNYGYTF
>TRBD1|TRBV19|TRBJ1-4|NA
TGTGCCACGAAGATGGGACAGAATAATGAAAAACTGTTTTTT
CATKMGQNNEKLFF
>NA|TRBV5-5|TRBJ2-3|NA
TGTGCCAGCAGCTTCCTCGGAGACAGCACAGATACGCAGTATTTT
CASSFLGDSTDTQYF
>NA|TRBV4-1|TRBJ1-1|NA
TGCGCCAGCAGCCAGACAGGAGGAACCACTGAAGCTTTCTTT
CASSQTGGTTEAFF
>NA|TRBV27|TRBJ2-3|NA
TGTGCCAGCAGTTCCTTGACAGGTGTGGAAGCGCAGTATTTT
CASSSLTGVEAQYF
>TRBD1|TRBV19|TRBJ2-1|NA
TGTGCCAGTAGTCCCGGGACAGGGGGTTACAATGAGCAGTTCTTC
CASSPGTGGYNEQFF
>NA|TRBV6-7|TRBJ1-1|once
TGTGCCAGCAGGCACGGACAAACTTCGGGACACCCGAACACTGAAGCTTTCTTT
CASRHGQTSGHPNTEAFF
>TRBD1|TRBV7-2|TRBJ2-7|NA
TGTGCCAGCAGCTTCCGGACAGGGAACTACGAGCAGTACTTC
CASSFRTGNYEQYF
>NA|TRBV9|TRBJ2-7|few
TGTGCCAGCAGCGTAAGGTGGGAGCCCCACGAGCAGTACTTC
CASSVRWEPHEQYF
>NA|TRBV7-8|TRBJ2-2|few
TGTGCCAGCAGCTTAGCCGGGGCGAACACCGGGGAGCTGTTTTTT
CASSLAGANTGELFF
>NA|TRBV19|TRBJ1-6|NA
TGTGCCAGTAGTCCCCGGGTTGCAGCCAGGTTGGATAATTCACCCCTCCACTTT
CASSPRVAARLDNSPLHF
>TRBD1|TRBV5-5|TRBJ2-7|few
TGTGCCAGCAGCTTATACGACAGGGTCGTCTACGAGCAGTACTTC
CASSLYDRVVYEQYF
>TRBD2|TRBV19|TRBJ2-1|once
TGTGCCAGTAGTCCCCTCTTTAGCGGGAGGAATGAGCAGTTCTTC
CASSPLFSGRNEQFF
>TRBD1|TRBV4-1|TRBJ1-1|NA
TGCGCCAGCAGCCCCCGGACAGGGAACACTGAAGCTTTCTTT
CASSPRTGNTEAFF
>NA|TRBV5-8|TRBJ1-6|NA
TGTGCCAGCAGCCGTACCTCCTATAATTCACCCCTCCACTTT
CASSRTSYNSPLHF
>NA|TRBV5-1|TRBJ1-1|once
TGCGCCAGCAGCATCAGCTATATGAACACTGAAGCTTTCTTT
CASSISYMNTEAFF
>NA|TRBV7-9|TRBJ1-1|NA
TGTGCCAGCAGCTTAGTGGGGGCAACTCAGGGGATATTT
CASSLVGATQGIF
>NA|TRBV4-2|TRBJ2-7|NA
TGTGCCAGCAGCCAAGATCTAGGGAGGTACGGGGAGCAGTACTTC
CASSQDLGRYGEQYF
>NA|TRBV19|TRBJ1-1|NA
TGTGCCAGTAGTGAACAGGGAGCTGAAGCTTTCTTT
CASSEQGAEAFF